The 25 T cell receptor beta chains below come from one sample, sequenced in a study of cytomegalovirus exposure and HLA in healthy donors. PCR was performed using 60 Vbeta and 13 Jbeta primers. Sequencing used immunoSEQ multiplex PCR; TCRdb keeps in-frame clones, though not all of them. The repertoire holds about 200,000 clones, 75% to 85% seen once, with 2.7% in the top ten. The material sequenced was PBMCs. The source of these receptors is a woman aged 40 to 49 in good health and CMV-seronegative.

J is TRBJ2-3 and V is TRBV7-9, with 7 bases that match TRBD1. V gave up 2 bases and J gave up 1 base; unmatched junction bases: 3. Germline lookup yields CDR1 SEHNR and CDR2 FQNEAQ (reference sequence). The CDR3 has 15 amino acids. In DNA form, the CDR3 reads TGTGCCAGCAGCTTAAACAGGGGAGGCACAGATACGCAGTATTTT. Its protein is CASSLNRGGTDTQYF.

This chain joins TRBV27 and TRBJ1-5; maybe TRBD1 (5 bases). The V end lost 6 bases, the J end lost 3 bases, and 12 bases lay between the germline ends. The germline V gene has CDR1 MNHEY and CDR2 SMNVEV (reference sequence). The CDR3 loop spans 14 amino acids. CDR3 nucleotides: TGTGCCAGCAGGCAGGGCCTTGACAATCAGCCCCAGCATTTT. Protein: CASRQGLDNQPQHF.

V is TRBV7-9 and J is TRBJ2-7; TRBD2 matches at 7 bases. V was pared by 1 base and J by 7 bases, with 10 bases of the junction left unmatched. CDR1 is SEHNR, CDR2 FQNEAQ, per germline (reference sequence). CDR3 length: 15 residues. The DNA for the CDR3 is TGTGCCAGCAGCTTAGGGGCTAGCGGACTGTGGGAGCAGTACTTC. It codes for CASSLGASGLWEQYF.

This chain connects TRBV19 to TRBJ1-1; 12 bases line up with TRBD1. There are 18 residues in the CDR3. V lost 5 bases, J lost 1 base, and 11 bases stayed unmatched. Germline-derived CDR1 and CDR2 are LNHDA and SQIVND (reference sequence). This CDR3 reads CASSGHRGTGGWNTEAFF. The CDR3 DNA is TGTGCCAGTAGTGGACATAGAGGGACAGGGGGCTGGAACACTGAAGCTTTCTTT.

The J gene is TRBJ2-1, the V gene TRBV7-9; TRBD2 matches 9 bases. The CDR3 is made up of 15 amino acids. Trimming removed 5 bases from V and 10 bases from J; junction bases left unmatched: 12. CDR1 is SEHNR and CDR2 is FQNEAQ in the germline V gene (reference sequence). The CDR3 loop reads CASSVSGSNTDEQFF. As DNA, the CDR3 is TGTGCCAGCAGCGTTAGCGGGAGCAATACGGACGAGCAGTTCTTC.

The rearrangement uses TRBV2 and TRBJ2-4, with 9 bases fitting TRBD1. Germline trimming cut 3 bases from V and 7 bases from J; bases unmatched to any gene: 4. The germline V gene encodes CDR1 SNHLY and CDR2 FYNNEI. The CDR3 has 14 amino acids. The CDR3 sequence: CASSDGTGMNIQYF. Here the CDR3 DNA reads TGTGCCAGCAGTGACGGGACAGGGATGAACATTCAGTACTTC.

In its sample, this clone was seen a few times. The chain recombines TRBV30 with TRBJ1-5; possibly TRBD1 for D (5 bases). The CDR3 has 15 residues. V shed 0 bases and J shed 1 base, with 10 bases lying between them. Looked up from germline, CDR1 is GTSNPN and CDR2 is SVGIG (reference sequence). The CDR3 sequence is CAWSVRQGSNQPQHF. CDR3 DNA sequence: TGTGCCTGGAGTGTTAGGCAGGGAAGCAATCAGCCCCAGCATTTT.

The V and J genes are TRBV19 and TRBJ1-4; the D is unclear. Trimming left V 7 bases short and J 3 bases short, with 15 bases between. The germline CDR1 and CDR2 sequences are LNHDA and SQIVND (reference sequence). The CDR3 runs to 15 residues. The CDR3 here is CASTRRAPANEKLFF. CDR3 coding DNA: TGTGCCAGTACGAGGCGGGCCCCGGCTAATGAAAAACTGTTTTTT.

The chain uses TRBV5-6 and TRBJ2-1, with no clear D. This CDR3 is 16 amino acids long. Trimming cost V 0 bases and J 2 bases, with 12 bases left between them. Per the germline V gene, CDR1 is SGHDT and CDR2 is YYEEEE. The CDR3 here is CASSLVSGLPYNEQFF. For the CDR3, the DNA is TGTGCCAGCAGCTTGGTTTCAGGTCTACCCTACAATGAGCAGTTCTTC.

V gene TRBV10-3 combines with J gene TRBJ2-5; TRBD2 matches 8 bases. The V gene end was trimmed by 4 bases and the J gene end by 2 bases; junction bases not matched to a gene: 12. This CDR3 has 17 residues. Germline CDR1 reads ENHRY; CDR2 reads SYGVKD. CDR3 sequence (DNA): TGTGCCATCAGTGCTGCTATCACTAGCGGCGTACAAGAGACCCAGTACTTC. It yields the protein CAISAAITSGVQETQYF.

The chain employs TRBV7-2 and TRBJ2-7; 11 nucleotides agree with TRBD2. This CDR3 is 16 amino acids long. Germline V gene data show CDR1 as SGHTA and CDR2 as FQGNSA. V lost 1 base and J lost 2; bases outside the gene matches: 4. The CDR3 bases are TGTGCCAGCAGCTTAGTAGCGGGAGGGACGCCCTACGAGCAGTACTTC. Translated, it gives CASSLVAGGTPYEQYF. The whole variable domain, remainder taken from reference TRBV7-2 and TRBJ2-7, is GAGVSQSPSNKVTEKGKDVELRCDPISGHTALYWYRQSLGQGLEFLIYFQGNSAPDKSGLPSDRFSAERTGGSVSTLTIQRTQQEDSAVYLCASSLVAGGTPYEQYFGPGTRLTVT.

The V call is TRBV4-1, the J call TRBJ2-5; TRBD1 aligns across 7 bases. The germline CDR1 and CDR2 sequences are MGHRA and YSYEKL. CDR3 size: 17 residues. The V segment lost 3 bases and the J segment 5 bases; nucleotides outside the gene matches: 15. CDR3 protein: CASSQDPRGSRTETQYF. For the CDR3, the DNA is TGCGCCAGCAGCCAGGATCCCAGGGGGTCCCGGACGGAGACCCAGTACTTC.

V usage is TRBV30 and J usage is TRBJ1-1; the match to TRBD1 covers 8 bases. Looked up from germline, CDR1 is GTSNPN and CDR2 is SVGIG (reference sequence). J was trimmed by 4 bases and V by 0 bases; bases with no gene match: 22. The CDR3 consists of 20 residues. The CDR3: CAWSVPPRTGRKGAGTEAFF. The CDR3 bases are TGTGCCTGGAGTGTACCCCCCCGGACAGGGCGAAAGGGTGCGGGCACTGAAGCTTTCTTT. Variable domain in full (rest from reference TRBV30 and TRBJ1-1): SQTIHQWPATLVQPVGSPLSLECTVEGTSNPNLYWYRQAAGRGLQLLFYSVGIGQISSEVPQNLSASRPQDRQFILSSKKLLLSDSGFYLCAWSVPPRTGRKGAGTEAFFGQGTRLTVV.

The chain carries TRBV9 and TRBJ2-2; 13 bases align to TRBD2. V lost 2 bases to trimming and J lost 6 bases; unmatched junction nucleotides: 7. CDR3 length: 17 residues. CDR1 and CDR2 (germline): SGDLS, YYNGEE. Here the CDR3 reads CASSVMGLAGRAGELFF. The CDR3 DNA reads TGTGCCAGCAGCGTCATGGGACTAGCGGGACGGGCCGGGGAGCTGTTTTTT.

The gene calls are TRBV7-2 and TRBJ1-3; D remains ambiguous. Trimming pared 1 base from V and 0 bases from J, leaving 13 bases between. The CDR3 covers 17 residues. The V gene's germline CDR1 is SGHTA and CDR2 FQGNSA. The CDR3 DNA reads TGTGCCAGCAGCTTAGTCTTGGGAGGGAGCTCTGGAAACACCATATATTTT. Translation: CASSLVLGGSSGNTIYF.

The rearrangement uses TRBV19 and TRBJ2-7; 12 nucleotides align to TRBD2. This CDR3 has 14 amino acids. V was pared by 5 bases and J by 3 bases, with 2 bases of the junction left unmatched. Germline V gene lookup returns CDR1 LNHDA and CDR2 SQIVND (reference sequence). The CDR3 DNA sequence: TGTGCCAGTAGTTCGGGACTAGCGGGCTACGAGCAGTACTTC. The encoded protein is CASSSGLAGYEQYF. The whole variable domain, filled in from reference TRBV19 and TRBJ2-7, reads DGGITQSPKYLFRKEGQNVTLSCEQNLNHDAMYWYRQDPGQGLRLIYYSQIVNDFQKGDIAEGYSVSREKKESFPLTVTSAQKNPTAFYLCASSSGLAGYEQYFGPGTRLTVT.

The V and J genes are TRBV6-6 and TRBJ2-1; 8 nucleotides align to TRBD2. This CDR3 is built from 14 residues. CDR1 MNHNY and CDR2 SVGAGI come from the germline V gene (reference sequence). The J segment lost 7 bases and the V segment lost 2 bases, leaving 4 bases of the junction unmatched. CDR3 in DNA: TGTGCCAGCAGTTACACCCGGGGGGGGAATGAGCAGTTCTTC. Amino acids: CASSYTRGGNEQFF.

The genes are TRBV30 and TRBJ1-2; no reliable D call. This CDR3 is 13 amino acids long. V lost 2 bases and J 0 bases, leaving 7 bases between the germline ends. The germline V gene has CDR1 GTSNPN and CDR2 SVGIG (reference sequence). The CDR3 bases are TGTGCCTGGAGTTGGAGGGCTAACTATGGCTACACCTTC. Protein product: CAWSWRANYGYTF.

This clone was detected a few times. This rearrangement joins TRBV18 to TRBJ2-1, with 8 bases aligning to TRBD1. This CDR3 is built from 13 residues. V gave up 4 bases and J gave up 9 bases; unmatched junction bases: 5. The germline gives CDR1 KGHSH, CDR2 LQKENI. The CDR3, as DNA: TGTGCCAGCTCACGCGGACAGGGACCTGAGCAGTTCTTC. It encodes CASSRGQGPEQFF.

The chain employs TRBV27 and TRBJ2-1; maybe TRBD2 (5 bases). CDR1 and CDR2 (germline): MNHEY, SMNVEV (reference sequence). The CDR3 is 14 amino acids. Trimming took 6 bases from V and 9 from J, leaving 18 bases between them. The CDR3: CASRSLVRLIEQFF. In DNA form, the CDR3 reads TGTGCCAGCAGGTCACTAGTCCGTCTGATTGAGCAGTTCTTC.

The CDR3 protein is CASSRTGENYGYTF. Written as DNA, the CDR3 is TGTGCCAGCAGCCGGACAGGGGAAAACTATGGCTACACCTTC. This sequence joins TRBV4-2 and TRBJ1-2; 9 bases fit TRBD1. This CDR3 spans 14 amino acids. V trimming: 4 bases; J trimming: 2 bases; junction bases outside the gene matches: 2. Germline loops: CDR1 LGHNA, CDR2 YNFKEQ.

The chain links TRBV28 to TRBJ1-1, with a tentative D call TRBD1 (6 bases). The V gene's germline CDR1 is MDHEN and CDR2 SYDVKM. The V end was cut by 1 base, the J end by 2 bases, with 8 bases between. The length of the CDR3 is 14 residues. DNA for the CDR3: TGTGCCAGCAGTTTATTAGGGGGAAACACTGAAGCTTTCTTT. Protein sequence: CASSLLGGNTEAFF.

The V gene is TRBV9, the J gene TRBJ1-2, with D uncertain. Germline values: CDR1 SGDLS, CDR2 YYNGEE. V was shortened by 0 bases and J by 5 bases, with 11 bases between the two germline ends. This CDR3 spans 14 amino acids. This chain's CDR3 is CASSVAPGAYGYTF. CDR3 DNA: TGTGCCAGCAGCGTAGCCCCGGGTGCGTATGGCTACACCTTC.

This rearrangement joins TRBV5-4 to TRBJ2-7; 7 bases are a match to TRBD2. The CDR3 runs 12 residues. Germline V gene data show CDR1 as SGHNT and CDR2 as YYREEE (reference sequence). Losses at the gene ends were 0 bases for V and 6 bases for J; bases not matched to a gene: 0. The CDR3 DNA reads TGTGCCAGCAGCTTGGGGACTAGCGAGCAGTACTTC. This gives the protein CASSLGTSEQYF.

J is TRBJ2-5 and V is TRBV12-1; no check of the table's D call, TRBD2, against the DNA was made. TRBV12-1 is a recognized pseudogene. The CDR3 has 17 amino acids. CDR3 bases: TGTGCCAGCAGCTTGGGACTAGGCGGGTCGACTGAAGAGACCCAGTACTTC. Amino acid sequence: CASSLGLGGSTEETQYF.